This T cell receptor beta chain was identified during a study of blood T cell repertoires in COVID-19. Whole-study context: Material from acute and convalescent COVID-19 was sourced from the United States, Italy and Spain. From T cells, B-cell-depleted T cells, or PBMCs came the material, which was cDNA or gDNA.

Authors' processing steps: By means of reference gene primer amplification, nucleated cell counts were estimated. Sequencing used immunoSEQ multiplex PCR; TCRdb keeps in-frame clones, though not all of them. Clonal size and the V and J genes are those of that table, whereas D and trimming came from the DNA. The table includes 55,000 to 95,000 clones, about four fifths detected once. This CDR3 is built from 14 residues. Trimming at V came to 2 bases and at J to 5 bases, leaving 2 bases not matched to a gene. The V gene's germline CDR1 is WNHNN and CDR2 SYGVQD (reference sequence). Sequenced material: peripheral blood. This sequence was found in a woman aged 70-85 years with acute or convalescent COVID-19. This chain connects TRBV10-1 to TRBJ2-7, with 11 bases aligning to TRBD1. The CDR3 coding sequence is TGCGCCAGCAGTGAGGGGACAGGGGGGGACGAGCAGTACTTC. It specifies CASSEGTGGDEQYF.